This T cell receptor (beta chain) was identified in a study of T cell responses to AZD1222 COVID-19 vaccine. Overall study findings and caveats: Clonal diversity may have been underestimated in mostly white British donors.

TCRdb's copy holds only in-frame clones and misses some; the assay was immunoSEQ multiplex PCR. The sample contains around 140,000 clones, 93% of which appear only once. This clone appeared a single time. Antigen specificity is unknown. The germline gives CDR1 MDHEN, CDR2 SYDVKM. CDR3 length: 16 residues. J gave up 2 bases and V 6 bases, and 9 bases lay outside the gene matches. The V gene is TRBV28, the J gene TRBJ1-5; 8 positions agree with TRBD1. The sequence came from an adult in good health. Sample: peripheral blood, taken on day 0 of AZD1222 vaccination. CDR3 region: CASRVQGARGNQPQHF. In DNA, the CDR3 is TGTGCCAGCAGAGTCCAGGGGGCGAGGGGCAATCAGCCCCAGCATTTT.